The 12 T cell receptor beta chains below come from one sample, sequenced in a study of siplizumab effects on memory and regulatory T cells. Produced via immunoSEQ multiplex PCR; TCRdb's table is partial and in-frame only. The sample lists about 110,000 clones, around 93% occurring once. The source material was CD4+ T cells sorted from blood. The source of these receptors is a human donor in good health.

The chain links TRBV5-1 to TRBJ2-3, with D perhaps TRBD2 (7 bases). This CDR3 has 14 residues. V lost 4 bases and J lost 4, with 13 bases in between. Germline V gene sequence: CDR1 SGHRS, CDR2 YFSETQ. The CDR3 loop is CASSTTGRADTQYF. For the CDR3, the DNA is TGCGCCAGCAGCACTACAGGGAGGGCAGATACGCAGTATTTT.

The V and J genes are TRBV9 and TRBJ2-1; D ambiguous. Germline-derived CDR1 and CDR2 are SGDLS and YYNGEE. Trimming took off 4 bases at V and 9 bases at J, with 14 bases between the two ends. This CDR3 has 13 residues. CDR3 bases: TGTGCCAGCAGCCCACCGCCGGAGAGTGAGCAGTTCTTC. Encoded protein: CASSPPPESEQFF. The whole variable domain, remainder taken from reference TRBV9 and TRBJ2-1, is DSGVTQTPKHLITATGQRVTLRCSPRSGDLSVYWYQQSLDQGLQFLIQYYNGEERAKGNILERFSAQQFPDLHSELNLSSLELGDSALYFCASSPPPESEQFFGPGTRLTVL.

The chain joins TRBV10-2 to TRBJ2-1; D unresolved. The V end lost 4 bases, the J end lost 6 bases, and 4 bases lay between the germline ends. Looked up from germline, CDR1 is WSHSY and CDR2 is SAAADI. The CDR3 totals 11 residues. The CDR3 DNA reads TGCGCCAGCAGTGGTTCCAATGAGCAGTTCTTC. Residues: CASSGSNEQFF.

The genes are TRBV4-1 and TRBJ2-7; possibly TRBD2 for D (6 bases). This CDR3 comprises 18 residues. The germline CDR1 and CDR2 sequences are MGHRA and YSYEKL. Trimming shortened V by 0 bases and J by 1 base, and 19 bases separated the two germline ends. The CDR3 sequence is CASSQERDRADSSYEQYF. The CDR3 coding sequence is TGCGCCAGCAGCCAAGAGCGGGACCGGGCGGATTCGTCCTACGAGCAGTACTTC.

This clone was seen a few times. The rearrangement uses TRBV4-2 and TRBJ1-6, with a possible D match to TRBD1 (5 bases). The CDR3 is made up of 13 amino acids. V shed 4 bases and J shed 14 bases, with 15 bases lying between them. Germline CDR1 LGHNA, CDR2 YNFKEQ. The CDR3 nucleotides read TGTGCCAGCAGCCCGGGACTGTCTGGGACCCTCCACTTT. The encoded protein is CASSPGLSGTLHF.

The rearrangement links TRBV4-1 to TRBJ2-1; no clear D gene. Deletions cut 3 bases from V and 9 bases from J, with 9 bases between. Germline loops: CDR1 MGHRA, CDR2 YSYEKL. CDR3 length: 12 residues. The CDR3 bases are TGCGCCAGCAGCCAGGAGCTAGGTGAGCAGTTCTTC. Its protein is CASSQELGEQFF.

CDR3 region: CAWRRGGLGNTIYF. The CDR3 bases are TGTGCCTGGAGACGAGGGGGACTTGGAAACACCATATATTTT. The chain joins TRBV30 to TRBJ1-3; TRBD1 might be the D (6 bases). Germline CDR1 reads GTSNPN; CDR2 reads SVGIG (reference sequence). V was shortened by 3 bases and J by 3 bases, with 12 bases between the two germline ends. The CDR3 spans 14 residues. The entire variable domain, with the rest obtained from reference TRBV30 and TRBJ1-3, is as follows: SQTIHQWPATLVQPVGSPLSLECTVEGTSNPNLYWYRQAAGRGLQLLFYSVGIGQISSEVPQNLSASRPQDRQFILSSKKLLLSDSGFYLCAWRRGGLGNTIYFGEGSWLTVV.

The rearrangement links TRBV9 to TRBJ2-1, with 7 bases matching TRBD2. The CDR3 totals 16 residues. Germline trimming cut 0 bases from V and 7 bases from J; bases unmatched to any gene: 10. The germline CDR1 and CDR2 sequences are SGDLS and YYNGEE. The CDR3 region has the DNA TGTGCCAGCAGCGTAGCGGTCGCGGGAGCCTGGAATGAGCAGTTCTTC. Protein: CASSVAVAGAWNEQFF. The full variable domain, completed using reference TRBV9 and TRBJ2-1, is DSGVTQTPKHLITATGQRVTLRCSPRSGDLSVYWYQQSLDQGLQFLIQYYNGEERAKGNILERFSAQQFPDLHSELNLSSLELGDSALYFCASSVAVAGAWNEQFFGPGTRLTVL.

The chain employs TRBV9 and TRBJ2-2, with 8 nucleotides matching TRBD2. This CDR3 has 15 residues. Unmatched junction bases numbered 1, after V lost 3 bases and J lost 0 bases. CDR1 is SGDLS and CDR2 is YYNGEE in the germline V gene. CDR3 amino acids: CASSGTSTNTGELFF. The CDR3 coding sequence is TGTGCCAGCAGCGGGACTAGCACGAACACCGGGGAGCTGTTTTTT.

This chain joins TRBV7-9 and TRBJ2-3; TRBD2 agrees at 7 bases. J lost 2 bases, V lost 1 base, and 6 bases had no gene match. The CDR3 extends over 16 amino acids. Germline loops: CDR1 SEHNR, CDR2 FQNEAQ (reference sequence). The CDR3 spells CASSLDRGGTTDTQYF. The CDR3, as DNA: TGTGCCAGCAGCTTAGATCGCGGGGGAACCACAGATACGCAGTATTTT.

The rearrangement joins TRBV18 to TRBJ1-3, with 10 bases lining up with TRBD1. The CDR3 length is 16 residues. Losses at the gene ends were 4 bases for V and 0 bases for J; bases not matched to a gene: 3. The germline V gene encodes CDR1 KGHSH and CDR2 LQKENI. This chain's CDR3 is CASSLGQGDSGNTIYF. DNA for the CDR3: TGTGCCAGCTCACTCGGACAGGGGGACTCTGGAAACACCATATATTTT.

This chain connects TRBV7-8 to TRBJ1-1; the D is unclear. Trimming shortened V by 5 bases and J by 4 bases, and 8 bases separated the two germline ends. The CDR3 spans 12 residues. CDR1 and CDR2 (germline): SGHVS, FQNEAQ. The CDR3 sequence is CASSGRTTEAFF. CDR3 DNA: TGTGCCAGCAGCGGAAGAACCACTGAAGCTTTCTTT.